These 5 T cell receptor beta chains share one sample of origin, sequenced in a study of beta chain features in type 1 diabetes. Isolated RNA was reverse transcribed in full, so expressed TCRB transcripts were sequenced. TCRdb's table, derived via immunoSEQ multiplex PCR, lists solely in-frame clones and lacks some. The sample holds roughly 41,000 clones, 45% to 50% seen once. The sample comprised central memory CD4+ T cells from blood. All receptors derive from a woman aged 18-29 years in good health.

This clone has only a few counts. The chain joins TRBV9 to TRBJ1-1; D remains ambiguous. This CDR3 is built from 15 residues. The germline V and J ends were trimmed by 0 bases and 0 bases, with 9 bases remaining between them. In germline, CDR1 is SGDLS, CDR2 YYNGEE. CDR3 protein: CASSVGAGMNTEAFF. The CDR3 DNA sequence: TGTGCCAGCAGCGTAGGTGCGGGTATGAACACTGAAGCTTTCTTT.

This chain joins TRBV5-1 and TRBJ2-2; 7 bases match TRBD2. V lost 3 bases and J lost 2; bases outside the gene matches: 10. The CDR3 has 17 amino acids. CDR1 SGHRS and CDR2 YFSETQ come from the germline V gene. The CDR3 DNA reads TGCGCCAGCAGCTCCCCTCAGTGGGGACTAAACACCGGGGAGCTGTTTTTT. The encoded protein is CASSSPQWGLNTGELFF.

This clone was picked up a small number of times. This chain links TRBV5-1 with TRBJ2-3, with 7 bases matching TRBD2. V gave up 4 bases and J gave up 3 bases; unmatched junction bases: 5. Germline CDR1 and CDR2: SGHRS and YFSETQ. This CDR3 has 14 residues. CDR3 protein: CASSPVSGTDTQYF. Here the CDR3 DNA reads TGCGCCAGCAGCCCGGTTAGCGGGACAGATACGCAGTATTTT.

The V call is TRBV30, the J call TRBJ2-7; D may be TRBD1 (6 bases). This CDR3 has 16 residues. CDR1 and CDR2 (germline): GTSNPN, SVGIG (reference sequence). Trimming cost V 0 bases and J 1 base, with 16 bases left between them. This CDR3 reads CAWSVIWTEFSYEQYF. The DNA for the CDR3 is TGTGCCTGGAGTGTTATCTGGACAGAATTTTCCTACGAGCAGTACTTC.

This clone appeared a few times. V gene TRBV7-2 combines with J gene TRBJ2-3; 7 positions agree with TRBD2. The CDR3 is 16 residues long. The junction had 9 bases not matched to a gene; V was cut back by 6 bases and J by 0 bases. Germline V CDR1 and CDR2: SGHTA, FQGNSA. The CDR3 nucleotides are TGTGCCAGCAGATGGTCTAGCGGAACTAGCACAGATACGCAGTATTTT. Its translation is CASRWSSGTSTDTQYF.